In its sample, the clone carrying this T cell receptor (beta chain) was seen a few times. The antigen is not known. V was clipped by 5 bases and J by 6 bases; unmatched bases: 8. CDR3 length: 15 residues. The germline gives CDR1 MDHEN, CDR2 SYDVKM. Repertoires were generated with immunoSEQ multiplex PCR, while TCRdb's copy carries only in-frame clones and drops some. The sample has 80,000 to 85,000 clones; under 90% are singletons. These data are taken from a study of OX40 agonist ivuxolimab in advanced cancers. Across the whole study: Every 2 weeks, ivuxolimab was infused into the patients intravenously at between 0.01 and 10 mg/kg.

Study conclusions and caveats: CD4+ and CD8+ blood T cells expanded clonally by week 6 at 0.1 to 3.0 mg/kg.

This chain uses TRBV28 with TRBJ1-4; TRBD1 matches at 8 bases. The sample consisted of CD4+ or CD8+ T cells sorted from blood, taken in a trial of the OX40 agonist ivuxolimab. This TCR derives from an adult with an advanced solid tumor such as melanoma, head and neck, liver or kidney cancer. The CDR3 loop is CASSPAGTGDEKLFF. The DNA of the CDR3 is TGTGCCAGCAGTCCTGCCGGGACAGGTGATGAAAAACTGTTTTTT.